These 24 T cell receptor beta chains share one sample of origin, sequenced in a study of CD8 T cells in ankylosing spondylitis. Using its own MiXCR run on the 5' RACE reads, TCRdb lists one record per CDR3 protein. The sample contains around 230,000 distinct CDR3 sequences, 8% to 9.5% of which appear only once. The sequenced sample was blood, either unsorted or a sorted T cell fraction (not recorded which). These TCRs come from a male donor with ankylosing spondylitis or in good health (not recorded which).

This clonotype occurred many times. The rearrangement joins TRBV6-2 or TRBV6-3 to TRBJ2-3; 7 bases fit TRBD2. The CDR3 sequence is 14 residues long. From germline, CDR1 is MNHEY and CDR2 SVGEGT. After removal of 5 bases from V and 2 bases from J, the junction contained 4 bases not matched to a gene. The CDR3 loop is CASSHRDYTDTQYF. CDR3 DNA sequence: TGTGCCAGCAGTCACCGGGACTACACAGATACGCAGTATTTT.

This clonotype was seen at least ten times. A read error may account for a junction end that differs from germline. CDR3 coding DNA: TGCAGTGCTCGAGACCCGGGACTGAGCTCCTACAATGAGCAGTTCTTC. Translation gives CSARDPGLSSYNEQFF. V is TRBV20-1 and J is TRBJ2-1; D is perhaps TRBD2 (6 bases). The CDR3 covers 16 residues. The germline V gene has CDR1 DFQATT and CDR2 SNEGSKA (reference sequence).

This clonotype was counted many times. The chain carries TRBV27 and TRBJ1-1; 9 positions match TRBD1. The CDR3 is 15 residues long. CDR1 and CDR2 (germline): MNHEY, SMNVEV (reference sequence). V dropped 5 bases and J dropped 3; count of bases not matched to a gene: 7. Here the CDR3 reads CASSPLDRGDTEAFF. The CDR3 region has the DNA TGTGCCAGCAGTCCCCTCGACAGGGGGGACACTGAAGCTTTCTTT.

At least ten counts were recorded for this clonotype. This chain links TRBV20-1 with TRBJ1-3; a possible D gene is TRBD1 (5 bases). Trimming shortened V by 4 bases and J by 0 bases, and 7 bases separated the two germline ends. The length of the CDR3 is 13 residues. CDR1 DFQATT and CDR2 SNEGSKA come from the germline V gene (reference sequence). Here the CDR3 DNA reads TGCAGTGCTAAGGGGTACTCTGGAAACACCATATATTTT. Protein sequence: CSAKGYSGNTIYF.

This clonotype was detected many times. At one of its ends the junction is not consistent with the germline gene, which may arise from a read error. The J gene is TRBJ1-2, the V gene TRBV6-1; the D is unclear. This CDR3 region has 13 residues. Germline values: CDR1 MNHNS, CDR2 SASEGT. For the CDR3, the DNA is TGTGCCAGCAATGAAGGCGGGAACTATGGCTACACCTTC. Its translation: CASNEGGNYGYTF.

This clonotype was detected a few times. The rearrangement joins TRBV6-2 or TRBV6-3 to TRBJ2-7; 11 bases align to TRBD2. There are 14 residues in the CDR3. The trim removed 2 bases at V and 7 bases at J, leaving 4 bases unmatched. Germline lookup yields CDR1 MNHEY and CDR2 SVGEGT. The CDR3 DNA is TGTGCCAGCAGTTACCGGCTAGCGGGAGGAGAGCAGTACTTC. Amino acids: CASSYRLAGGEQYF.

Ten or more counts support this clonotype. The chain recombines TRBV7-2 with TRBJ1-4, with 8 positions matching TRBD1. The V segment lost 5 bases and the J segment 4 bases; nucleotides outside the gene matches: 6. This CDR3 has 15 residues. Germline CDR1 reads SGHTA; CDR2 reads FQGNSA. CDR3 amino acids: CASSPWTGSNEKLFF. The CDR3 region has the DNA TGTGCCAGCAGCCCTTGGACAGGGAGTAATGAAAAACTGTTTTTT. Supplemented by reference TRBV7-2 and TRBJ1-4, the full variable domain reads GAGVSQSPSNKVTEKGKDVELRCDPISGHTALYWYRQSLGQGLEFLIYFQGNSAPDKSGLPSDRFSAERTGGSVSTLTIQRTQQEDSAVYLCASSPWTGSNEKLFFGSGTQLSVL.

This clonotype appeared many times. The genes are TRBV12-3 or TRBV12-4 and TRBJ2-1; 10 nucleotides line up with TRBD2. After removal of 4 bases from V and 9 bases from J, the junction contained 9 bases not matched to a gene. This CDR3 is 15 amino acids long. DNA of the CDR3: TGTGCCAGCAGTTCCCAAAGCGGGGGGGAATTTGAGCAGTTCTTC. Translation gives CASSSQSGGEFEQFF.

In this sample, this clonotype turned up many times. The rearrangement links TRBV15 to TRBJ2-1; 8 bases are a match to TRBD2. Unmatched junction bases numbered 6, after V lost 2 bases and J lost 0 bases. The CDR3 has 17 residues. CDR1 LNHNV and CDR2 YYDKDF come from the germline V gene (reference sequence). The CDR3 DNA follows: TGTGCCACCAGCAGATCACTAGCGGCCAGCTCCTACAATGAGCAGTTCTTC. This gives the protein CATSRSLAASSYNEQFF. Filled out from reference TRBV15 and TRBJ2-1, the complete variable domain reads DAMVIQNPRYQVTQFGKPVTLSCSQTLNHNVMYWYQQKSSQAPKLLFHYYDKDFNNEADTPDNFQSRRPNTSFCFLDIRSPGLGDTAMYLCATSRSLAASSYNEQFFGPGTRLTVL.

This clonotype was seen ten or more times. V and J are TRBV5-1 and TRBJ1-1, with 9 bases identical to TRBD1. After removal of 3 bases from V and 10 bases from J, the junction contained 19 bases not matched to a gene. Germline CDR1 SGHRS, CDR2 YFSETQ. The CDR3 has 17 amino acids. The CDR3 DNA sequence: TGCGCCAGCAGCTCTTTAAACCTCGGGACAGGGAAACTTGGAGCTTTCTTT. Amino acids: CASSSLNLGTGKLGAFF.

The CDR3 DNA is TGTGCCAGCAGCTTAGAGGGCCTACTAGCAGAAAACATTCAGTACTTC. This sequence encodes CASSLEGLLAENIQYF. This chain connects TRBV7-9 to TRBJ2-4, with D possibly TRBD2 on 6 matching bases. CDR3 length: 16 amino acids. Germline values: CDR1 SEHNR, CDR2 FQNEAQ (reference sequence). V was clipped by 1 base and J by 5 bases, with 15 bases between them.

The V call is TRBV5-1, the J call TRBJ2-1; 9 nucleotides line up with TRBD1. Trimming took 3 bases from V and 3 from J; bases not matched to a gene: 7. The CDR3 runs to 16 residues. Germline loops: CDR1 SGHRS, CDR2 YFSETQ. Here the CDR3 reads CASSSPTGQGYNEQFF. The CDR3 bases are TGCGCCAGCAGCTCCCCCACGGGACAGGGCTACAATGAGCAGTTCTTC.

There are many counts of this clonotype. The CDR3 is CASSYRTGTNQPQHF. The DNA for the CDR3 is TGTGCCAGCAGTTACCGAACAGGAACCAATCAGCCCCAGCATTTT. This rearrangement joins TRBV6-2 or TRBV6-3 to TRBJ1-5; a possible D gene is TRBD1 (5 bases). V was pared by 2 bases and J by 3 bases, with 11 bases between. Germline CDR1 reads MNHEY; CDR2 reads SVGEGT. The CDR3 extends over 15 amino acids.

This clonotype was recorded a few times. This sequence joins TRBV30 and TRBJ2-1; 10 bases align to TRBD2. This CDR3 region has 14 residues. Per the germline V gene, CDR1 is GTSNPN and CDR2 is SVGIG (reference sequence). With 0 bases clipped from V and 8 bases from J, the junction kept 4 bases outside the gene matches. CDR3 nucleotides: TGTGCCTGGAGTGTAGAGCGGGGGGGCGATGAGCAGTTCTTC. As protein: CAWSVERGGDEQFF.

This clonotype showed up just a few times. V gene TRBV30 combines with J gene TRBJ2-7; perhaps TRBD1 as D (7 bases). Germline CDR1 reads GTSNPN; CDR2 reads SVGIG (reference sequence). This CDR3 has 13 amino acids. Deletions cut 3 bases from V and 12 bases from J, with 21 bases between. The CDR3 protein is CAWRLSGTAGWYF. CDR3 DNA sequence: TGTGCCTGGAGACTATCCGGGACAGCGGGTTGGTACTTC.

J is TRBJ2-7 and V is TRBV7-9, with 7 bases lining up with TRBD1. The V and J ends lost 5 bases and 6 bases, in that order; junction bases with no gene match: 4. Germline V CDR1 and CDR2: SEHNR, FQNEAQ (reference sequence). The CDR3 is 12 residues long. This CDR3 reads CASSPTGAEQYF. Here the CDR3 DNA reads TGTGCCAGCAGCCCCACAGGGGCCGAGCAGTACTTC.

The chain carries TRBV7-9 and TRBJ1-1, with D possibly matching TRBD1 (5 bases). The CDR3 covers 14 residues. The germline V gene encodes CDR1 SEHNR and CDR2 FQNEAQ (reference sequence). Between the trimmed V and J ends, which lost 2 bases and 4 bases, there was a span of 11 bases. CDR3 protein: CASSLRGAGTEAFF. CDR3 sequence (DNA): TGTGCCAGCAGCTTAAGGGGCGCCGGCACTGAAGCTTTCTTT.

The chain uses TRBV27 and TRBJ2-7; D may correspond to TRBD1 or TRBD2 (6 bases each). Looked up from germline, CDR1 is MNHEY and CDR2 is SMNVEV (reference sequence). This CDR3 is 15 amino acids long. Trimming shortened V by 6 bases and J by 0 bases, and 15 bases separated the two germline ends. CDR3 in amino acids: CASSRRGTNSYEQYF. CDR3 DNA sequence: TGTGCCAGCAGCAGACGCGGGACAAACTCCTACGAGCAGTACTTC.

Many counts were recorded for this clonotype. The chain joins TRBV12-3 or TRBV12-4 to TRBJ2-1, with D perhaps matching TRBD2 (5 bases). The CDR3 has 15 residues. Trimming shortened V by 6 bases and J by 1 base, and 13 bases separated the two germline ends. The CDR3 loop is CASSPLSGSYNEQFF. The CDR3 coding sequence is TGTGCCAGCAGCCCTCTGAGCGGTTCCTACAATGAGCAGTTCTTC.

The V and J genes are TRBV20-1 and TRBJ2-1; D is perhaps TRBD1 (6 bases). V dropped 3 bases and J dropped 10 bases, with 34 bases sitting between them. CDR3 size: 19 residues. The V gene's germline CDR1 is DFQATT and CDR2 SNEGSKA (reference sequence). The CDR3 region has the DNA TGCAGTGCTAGTGGAAATCTCTTGCCGGGGACAAGGGGGTTAAGGGAGCAGTTCTTC. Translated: CSASGNLLPGTRGLREQFF.

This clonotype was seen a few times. The CDR3 DNA reads TGCGCCAGCAGCTTGGAGCCTTCCCTCTACGAGCAGTACTTC. Its translation: CASSLEPSLYEQYF. The rearrangement joins TRBV5-1 to TRBJ2-7; D unresolved. CDR3 length equals 14 residues. Germline V gene sequence: CDR1 SGHRS, CDR2 YFSETQ. V was trimmed by 0 bases and J by 3 bases, leaving 10 bases between them.

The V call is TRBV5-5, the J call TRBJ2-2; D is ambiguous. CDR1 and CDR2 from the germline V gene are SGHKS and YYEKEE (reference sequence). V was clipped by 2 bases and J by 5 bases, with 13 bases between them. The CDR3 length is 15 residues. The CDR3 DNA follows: TGTGCCAGCAGCTTTAAACAGCTTCTTACCGGGGAGCTGTTTTTT. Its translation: CASSFKQLLTGELFF.

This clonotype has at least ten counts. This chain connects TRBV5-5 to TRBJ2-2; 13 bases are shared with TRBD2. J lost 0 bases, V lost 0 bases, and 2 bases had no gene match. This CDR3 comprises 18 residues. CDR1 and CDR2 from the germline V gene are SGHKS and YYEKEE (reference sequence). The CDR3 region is CASSLGLAGGANTGELFF. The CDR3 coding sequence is TGTGCCAGCAGCTTGGGACTAGCGGGAGGCGCGAACACCGGGGAGCTGTTTTTT. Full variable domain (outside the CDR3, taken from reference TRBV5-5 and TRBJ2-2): DAGVTQSPTHLIKTRGQQVTLRCSPISGHKSVSWYQQVLGQGPQFIFQYYEKEERGRGNFPDRFSARQFPNYSSELNVNALLLGDSALYLCASSLGLAGGANTGELFFGEGSRLTVL.

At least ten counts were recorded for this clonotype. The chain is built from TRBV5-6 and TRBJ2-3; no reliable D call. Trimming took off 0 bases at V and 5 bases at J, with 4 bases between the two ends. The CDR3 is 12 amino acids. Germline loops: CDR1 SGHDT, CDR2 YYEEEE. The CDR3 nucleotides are TGTGCCAGCAGCTTGGGAGTAGATACGCAGTATTTT. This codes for CASSLGVDTQYF. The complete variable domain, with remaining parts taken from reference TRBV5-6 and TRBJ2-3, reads DAGVTQSPTHLIKTRGQQVTLRCSPKSGHDTVSWYQQALGQGPQFIFQYYEEEERQRGNFPDRFSGHQFPNYSSELNVNALLLGDSALYLCASSLGVDTQYFGPGTRLTVL.